This T cell receptor beta chain derives from a study of cytomegalovirus exposure and HLA in healthy donors. The germline V gene has CDR1 MDHEN and CDR2 SYDVKM. The V and J ends lost 3 bases and 2 bases, in that order; junction bases with no gene match: 9. This CDR3 contains 17 residues. This clone was found a few times. It was with 60 Vbeta and 13 Jbeta primers that the PCR ran. TCRdb keeps only in-frame clones here, not all; method: immunoSEQ multiplex PCR. Of roughly 190,000 clones in the sample, roughly four fifths were seen once. Input material: PBMCs. The rearrangement uses TRBV28 and TRBJ2-3, with 9 positions matching TRBD1. This clonotype was sampled from a young woman in good health and CMV-seropositive. The CDR3 DNA sequence: TGTGCCAGCAGTTTCCTGTTCGGACAGGGGCACACAGATACGCAGTATTTT. This encodes CASSFLFGQGHTDTQYF. The complete variable domain, with remaining parts taken from reference TRBV28 and TRBJ2-3, reads DVKVTQSSRYLVKRTGEKVFLECVQDMDHENMFWYRQDPGLGLRLIYFSYDVKMKEKGDIPEGYSVSREKKERFSLILESASTNQTSMYLCASSFLFGQGHTDTQYFGPGTRLTVL.